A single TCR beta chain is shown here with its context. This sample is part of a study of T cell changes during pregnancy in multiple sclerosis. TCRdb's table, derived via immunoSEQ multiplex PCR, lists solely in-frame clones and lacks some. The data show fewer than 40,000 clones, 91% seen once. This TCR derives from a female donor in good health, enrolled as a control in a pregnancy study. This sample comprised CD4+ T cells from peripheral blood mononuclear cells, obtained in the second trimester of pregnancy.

CDR3: CASSHLTTGAEKLFF. The CDR3 DNA reads as TGTGCCAGCAGCCATCTTACGACAGGGGCTGAAAAACTGTTTTTT. The chain has TRBV14 and TRBJ1-4; 8 bases are shared with TRBD1. This CDR3 is 15 amino acids long. After removal of 3 bases from V and 7 bases from J, the junction contained 7 bases not matched to a gene. In germline, CDR1 is SGHDN, CDR2 FVKESK.